This entry features one T cell receptor beta chain sequence. Its antigen is undetermined. The PCR employed 60 Vbeta primers together with 13 Jbeta primers. Sequencing was performed with immunoSEQ multiplex PCR; in TCRdb, only in-frame clones are kept and a portion is missing. The sample has about 120,000 clones, around 80% seen once. The CDR3 has 11 residues. CDR1 is DFQATT and CDR2 is SNEGSKA in the germline V gene (reference sequence). V lost 7 bases and J lost 2, with 8 bases in between. The sample comes from a study of cytomegalovirus exposure and HLA in healthy donors. Study conclusions and caveats: Later, an analysis found that common viral pathogens appeared to be linked with several of the most significant clusters. Fewer N-insertions (relative to the roughly 670-donor mean) were reportedly seen in an Asian-associated ancestry cluster in a later analysis.

This receptor was obtained from a woman aged 40 to 50 in good health and CMV-seropositive. The rearrangement links TRBV20-1 to TRBJ1-2; tentatively, D is TRBD1 (6 bases). Sequencing was carried out using PBMCs. The CDR3 loop is CSVTGNYGYTF. CDR3 nucleotide sequence: TGCAGTGTTACAGGGAACTATGGCTACACCTTC.